This T cell receptor beta chain is from a study of CD8 T cells in Susac syndrome. TCR beta from blood CD8+ and CD4+ T cells was sequenced. It was negative isolation that provided the CD8+ and CD4+ T cells, whereas TEMRA cells were enriched by FACS. Findings of the study overall: The study recognized that the number of individuals in its TCR sequencing and HLA analysis was relatively small.

Comments on this clonotype: Its cognate antigen is unknown.

The CDR3 contains 14 residues. Trimming cost V 3 bases and J 6 bases, with 15 bases left between them. Germline CDR1 and CDR2: DFQATT and SNEGSKA (reference sequence). Random hexamers were used to reverse transcribe 0.5 to 1 ug of RNA. With immunoSEQ multiplex PCR, TCR beta CDR3 was amplified across 54 Vbeta and 13 Jbeta. One entry per CDR3 protein results from TCRdb running MiXCR on the immunoSEQ multiplex PCR reads. The top ten hold about 0.27% of the sample, which has around 80,000 distinct CDR3 sequences, around 94% seen once. Sequenced sample: CD8+ T cells from PBMCs. This TCR derives from a human donor in good health. This sequence joins TRBV20-1 and TRBJ2-1, with D maybe TRBD1 (6 bases). The chain's CDR3 is CSASDRRRPNEQFF. Here the CDR3 DNA reads TGCAGTGCTAGCGACAGGAGGCGGCCCAATGAGCAGTTCTTC.